This TCR beta chain was captured by sequencing in a study of blood T cell repertoires in COVID-19. V was shortened by 2 bases and J by 2 bases, with 15 bases between the two germline ends. The CDR3 totals 16 residues. Germline-derived CDR1 and CDR2 are SGDLS and YYNGEE. Per the study methods: Reference gene primer amplification gave nucleated cell count estimates. Clones were sequenced by immunoSEQ multiplex PCR, and TCRdb holds only the in-frame ones, with some missing. That table is the source of V, J and clone size, and D and trimming were worked out from the DNA. The table has 150,000 to 200,000 clones, around nine tenths seen once.

The origin of this receptor is a man between 18 and 29 years old with active or convalescent COVID-19. The genes are TRBV9 and TRBJ2-3; D might be TRBD2 (5 bases). The material sequenced was peripheral blood. Here the CDR3 DNA reads TGTGCCAGCAGCGTGGGTGGAGCGGACCTCACAGATACGCAGTATTTT. Amino acid sequence: CASSVGGADLTDTQYF.